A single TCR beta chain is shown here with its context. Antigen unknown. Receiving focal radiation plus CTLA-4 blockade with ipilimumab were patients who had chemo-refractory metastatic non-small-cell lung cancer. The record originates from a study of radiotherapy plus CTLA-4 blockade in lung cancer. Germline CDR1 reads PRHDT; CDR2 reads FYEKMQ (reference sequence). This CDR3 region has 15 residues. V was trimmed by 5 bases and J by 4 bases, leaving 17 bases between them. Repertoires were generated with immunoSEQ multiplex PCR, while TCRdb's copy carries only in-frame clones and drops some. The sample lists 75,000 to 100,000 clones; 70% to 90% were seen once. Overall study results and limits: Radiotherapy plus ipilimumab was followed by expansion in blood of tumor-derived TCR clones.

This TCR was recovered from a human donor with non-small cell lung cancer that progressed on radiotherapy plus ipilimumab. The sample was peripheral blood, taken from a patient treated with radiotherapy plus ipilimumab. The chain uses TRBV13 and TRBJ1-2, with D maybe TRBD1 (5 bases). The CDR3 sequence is CASSPWGQGVYGYTF. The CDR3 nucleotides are TGTGCCAGCAGCCCGTGGGGTCAGGGAGTCTATGGCTACACCTTC.